This entry concerns a single T cell receptor beta chain. The target antigen is unknown. This sample was included in a study of Ad26.COV2.S vaccination and SARS-CoV-2 variants. Findings and limits, study-wide: Vaccine recipients showed a spike-specific TCR breadth that was higher than in placebo recipients. Whether participants received vaccine or placebo, their non-spike TCR breadth was similar.

Treatment specified: about 20 received Ad26.COV2.S at low or high dose, single or two shots; five or six received placebo; per-sample allocation not given. Sampling happened 63 days after the first vaccine or placebo injection. Only in-frame clones appear in the TCRdb table, and some are missing; sequencing was by immunoSEQ multiplex PCR. The table records more than 300,000 clones, 75% to 90% of them present only once. Sequenced here: peripheral blood, sampled in a trial of Ad26.COV2.S vaccine versus placebo. This TCR came from a person aged 18-65 years who received the Ad26.COV2.S COVID-19 vaccine or a placebo.

CDR3 protein: CAISAGVSYNEQFF. The CDR3 region has the DNA TGTGCCATTTCCGCGGGGGTCTCCTACAATGAGCAGTTCTTC. The V gene is TRBV19, the J gene TRBJ2-1; TRBD2 agrees at 7 bases. This CDR3 has 14 residues. In germline, CDR1 is LNHDA, CDR2 SQIVND (reference sequence). V was clipped by 10 bases and J by 0 bases; unmatched bases: 6.